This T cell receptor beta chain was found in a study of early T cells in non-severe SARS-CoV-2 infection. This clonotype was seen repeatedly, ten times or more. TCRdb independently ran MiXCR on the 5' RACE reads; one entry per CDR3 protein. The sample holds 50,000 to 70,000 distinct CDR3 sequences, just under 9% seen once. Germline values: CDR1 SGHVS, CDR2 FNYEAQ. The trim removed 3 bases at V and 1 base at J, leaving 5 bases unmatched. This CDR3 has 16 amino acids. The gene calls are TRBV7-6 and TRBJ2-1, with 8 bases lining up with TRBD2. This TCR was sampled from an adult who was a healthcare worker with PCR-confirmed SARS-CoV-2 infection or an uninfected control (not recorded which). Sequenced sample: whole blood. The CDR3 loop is CASSFSGGRSYNEQFF. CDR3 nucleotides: TGTGCCAGCAGCTTTTCTGGCGGGAGGTCCTACAATGAGCAGTTCTTC.